In its sample, the clone carrying this T cell receptor beta chain was seen once. No antigen is known for it. Both 60 Vbeta primers and 13 Jbeta primers went into the PCR. Assay: immunoSEQ multiplex PCR; the TCRdb copy retains only in-frame clones and omits some. Altogether under 150,000 clones are present, about 79% being singletons, with the ten largest covering less than 3%. These data originate in a study of cytomegalovirus exposure and HLA in healthy donors. Study-wide points: TCR beta V- and J-gene trimming was later associated with a missense DCLRE1C variant. Prior analysis indicated that the majority of TCR beta V segments exhibited productivity approximately 90% or approximately 30% of the time.

This CDR3 has 13 residues. V gave up 6 bases and J gave up 3 bases, with 12 bases separating them. In germline, CDR1 is SGHRS, CDR2 YFSETQ. The sequenced sample was PBMCs. This TCR came from a man aged 50 or older in good health and CMV-seronegative. The V gene is TRBV5-1, the J gene TRBJ2-5; D perhaps matches TRBD1 (6 bases). The DNA of the CDR3 is TGCGCCAGCAAGATGGCAGGGGAAGAGACCCAGTACTTC. This codes for CASKMAGEETQYF.